Sequencing of this T cell receptor (beta chain) was carried out in a study of monozygotic twins with cystic fibrosis. This CDR3 comprises 15 residues. CDR1 MNHEY and CDR2 SVGAGI come from the germline V gene. Trimming removed 0 bases at V and 3 bases at J, with 11 bases between. Assay: immunoSEQ multiplex PCR; the TCRdb copy retains only in-frame clones and omits some. The sample carries around 14,000 clones, around 84% recorded once. Material: blood. The receptor's source is a boy aged 10-17 years with cystic fibrosis. V is TRBV6-5 and J is TRBJ1-1, with a weak D call TRBD1 (6 bases). CDR3: CASSYSGGSYTEAFF. The CDR3 DNA reads as TGTGCCAGCAGTTACTCGGGGGGCTCGTACACTGAAGCTTTCTTT.